Each of the 3 T cell receptor beta chains below was sequenced from the same sample in a study of early T cells in non-severe SARS-CoV-2 infection (dated by TCRdb to the early 2020s). Preparation of the library involved 5' RACE. Sequencing took place on a NextSeq 500. In TCRdb, the public reads were trimmed at Q25 with fastp and aligned with MiXCR, with productive beta chains retained. Rows merge per CDR3 protein into single entries with the most common DNA and genes. The sample has 100,000 to 150,000 distinct CDR3 sequences on record, under 15% of them singletons. The ten largest make up 20% to 25% of the sample. The material sequenced was whole blood. The source is an adult who was a healthcare worker with PCR-confirmed SARS-CoV-2 infection or an uninfected control (not recorded which).

V is TRBV4-1 and J is TRBJ2-1, with D possibly matching TRBD2 (5 bases). This CDR3 comprises 12 residues. Deletions cut 0 bases from V and 15 bases from J, with 12 bases between. CDR1 is MGHRA, CDR2 YSYEKL, per germline. Here the CDR3 DNA reads TGCGCCAGCAGCCAAGACCGCAGGAGGCGGTTCTTC. It encodes CASSQDRRRRFF.

This clonotype was observed many times. The J gene is TRBJ2-5, the V gene TRBV12-3 or TRBV12-4; D possibly corresponds to TRBD2 (7 bases). There are 16 residues in the CDR3. V was clipped by 3 bases and J by 1 base, with 15 bases between them. CDR3 sequence reads: CASSFGGGSLQETQYF. In DNA, the CDR3 is TGTGCCAGCAGTTTTGGCGGGGGCTCCCTCCAAGAGACCCAGTACTTC.

This chain connects TRBV30 to TRBJ1-2; no firm D call. Germline loops: CDR1 GTSNPN, CDR2 SVGIG (reference sequence). Trimming pared 3 bases from V and 5 bases from J, leaving 10 bases between. The CDR3 is made up of 12 amino acids. DNA of the CDR3: TGTGCCTGGAGGACACTGGGTTATGGCTACACCTTC. It yields the protein CAWRTLGYGYTF.